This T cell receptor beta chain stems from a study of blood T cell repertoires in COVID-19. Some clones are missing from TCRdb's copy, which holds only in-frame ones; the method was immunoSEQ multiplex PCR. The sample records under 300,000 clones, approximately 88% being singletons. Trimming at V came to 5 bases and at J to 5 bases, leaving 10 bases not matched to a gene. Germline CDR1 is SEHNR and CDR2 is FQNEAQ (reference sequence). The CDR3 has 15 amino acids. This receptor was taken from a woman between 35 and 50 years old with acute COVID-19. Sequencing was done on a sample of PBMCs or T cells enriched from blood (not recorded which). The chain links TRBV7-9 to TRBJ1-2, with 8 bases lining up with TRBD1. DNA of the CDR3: TGTGCCAGCAGCCGCCGACAGGGGCCATGGTATGGCTACACCTTC. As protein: CASSRRQGPWYGYTF. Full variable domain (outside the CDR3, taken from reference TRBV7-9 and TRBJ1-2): DTGVSQNPRHKITKRGQNVTFRCDPISEHNRLYWYRQTLGQGPEFLTYFQNEAQLEKSRLLSDRFSAERPKGSFSTLEIQRTEQGDSAMYLCASSRRQGPWYGYTFGSGTRLTVV.